This TCR beta chain was sequenced in a study of T-cell memory formation after mild COVID-19. This CDR3 is 14 amino acids long. The germline CDR1 and CDR2 sequences are DFQATT and SNEGSKA (reference sequence). J lost 4 bases, V lost 7 bases, and 8 bases had no gene match. TCRdb processed the 5' RACE reads anew with MiXCR; each CDR3 protein has one entry. The data hold a few hundred thousand distinct CDR3 sequences, with 28% observed a single time. Sequencing was performed on PBMCs or a T cell subset sorted from them (not recorded which). The chain uses TRBV20-1 and TRBJ2-5; 11 bases map to TRBD2. The TCR comes from an adult woman who had mild COVID-19 (a few samples of this study predate the infection). Cell type and time point are not known. CDR3 sequence (DNA): TGCAGTGTTTTTAGCGGGAGGGCCGGAGAGACCCAGTACTTC. Translated: CSVFSGRAGETQYF.